The 5 T cell receptor beta chains below were found in one sample sequenced in a study of breast tumors, draining lymph nodes, adjacent tissues. Axillary draining lymph nodes of breast cancer patients supplied the node samples. TCRdb independently ran MiXCR on the multiplex PCR reads; one entry per CDR3 protein. The sample contains about 230,000 distinct CDR3 sequences, roughly 32% of which appear only once. Sequencing was carried out using axillary lymph node tissue. The origin of the receptors is a female donor with breast cancer. Some clones in this sample may be carry-over from other donors' samples.

This clonotype was counted many times. This chain joins TRBV18 and TRBJ1-6, with 8 nucleotides matching TRBD1. With 5 bases clipped from V and 6 bases from J, the junction kept 3 bases outside the gene matches. This CDR3 comprises 14 residues. Per the germline V gene, CDR1 is KGHSH and CDR2 is LQKENI. CDR3 bases: TGTGCCAGCTCAAAGGACAGGGTTAATTCACCCCTCCACTTT. Its translation: CASSKDRVNSPLHF.

There are a few counts of this clonotype. CDR3 protein: CASSYKTSGISYEQYF. The CDR3 bases are TGTGCCAGCAGTTACAAAACTAGCGGGATTTCCTACGAGCAGTACTTC. The V and J genes are TRBV6-2 or TRBV6-3 and TRBJ2-7; 10 nucleotides align to TRBD2. Germline V gene lookup returns CDR1 MNHEY and CDR2 SVGEGT. The CDR3 is made up of 16 amino acids. The trim removed 2 bases at V and 1 base at J, leaving 5 bases unmatched.

This rearrangement joins TRBV15 to TRBJ2-3; 7 positions match TRBD1. From germline, CDR1 is LNHNV and CDR2 YYDKDF (reference sequence). CDR3 length equals 14 residues. The J segment lost 11 bases and the V segment lost 4 bases, leaving 12 bases of the junction unmatched. CDR3 region: CATSTTGPYNEQYF. CDR3 in DNA: TGTGCCACCAGCACGACAGGGCCCTACAATGAGCAGTATTTT.

This clonotype has only a few counts. This may come from a read error, since a much larger clone is one base off. Because it lacks the conserved phenylalanine or tryptophan at the end, this CDR3 is likely a read error. The CDR3 protein is CASGRTGWQETQYL. In DNA form, the CDR3 reads TGTGCCAGCGGTCGGACAGGGTGGCAAGAGACCCAGTACCTC. The J gene is TRBJ2-5, the V gene TRBV7-2; TRBD1 matches at 8 bases. CDR1 and CDR2 (germline): SGHTA, FQGNSA. V shed 8 bases, J shed 2 bases, and the junction held 7 bases outside the gene matches. The CDR3 length is 14 residues.

The chain has TRBV2 and TRBJ2-2, with 8 nucleotides matching TRBD1. CDR1 SNHLY and CDR2 FYNNEI come from the germline V gene. CDR3 length: 14 residues. Losses at the gene ends were 7 bases for V and 5 bases for J; bases not matched to a gene: 6. The chain's CDR3 is CASKGQGMTGELFF. CDR3 coding DNA: TGTGCCAGCAAAGGACAGGGCATGACCGGGGAGCTGTTTTTT.